This T cell receptor beta chain was sequenced in a study of response to subunit inactivated influenza vaccine. TCRdb re-derived calls from the RT-PCR reads in MiXCR, one entry per CDR3 protein. The profile shows 500,000 or so distinct CDR3 sequences, around 9.9% of them singletons. The germline V gene has CDR1 MNHEY and CDR2 SMNVEV (reference sequence). V gave up 6 bases and J gave up 3 bases, with 15 bases separating them. The CDR3 is 14 residues long. V usage is TRBV27 and J usage is TRBJ2-7, with TRBD1 as a possible D gene (6 bases). This sequence originates from a man aged 45 to 65 who received an inactivated influenza vaccine. Specimen: PBMCs from blood, collected more than 35 days after vaccination. CDR3 in DNA: TGTGCCAGCAGGGAAACAGGGATGGGCTACGAGCAGTACTTC. Its protein product is CASRETGMGYEQYF.